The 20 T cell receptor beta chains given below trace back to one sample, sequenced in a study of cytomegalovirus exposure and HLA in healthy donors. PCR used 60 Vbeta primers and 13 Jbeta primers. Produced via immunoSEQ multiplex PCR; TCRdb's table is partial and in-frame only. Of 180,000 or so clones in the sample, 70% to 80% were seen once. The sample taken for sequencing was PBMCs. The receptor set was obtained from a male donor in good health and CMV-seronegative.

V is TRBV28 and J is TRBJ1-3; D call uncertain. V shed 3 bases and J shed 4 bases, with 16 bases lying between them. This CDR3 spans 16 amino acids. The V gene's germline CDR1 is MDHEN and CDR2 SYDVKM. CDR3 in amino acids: CASSLDLEGPGNTIYF. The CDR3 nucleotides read TGTGCCAGCAGTTTGGATTTAGAGGGTCCCGGAAACACCATATATTTT.

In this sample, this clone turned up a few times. The DNA of the CDR3 is TGTGCCAGCAGTGTACCGGGACTAGCGGGGGAAGCGTTCTACGAGCAGTACTTC. It encodes CASSVPGLAGEAFYEQYF. V usage is TRBV28 and J usage is TRBJ2-7; 14 nucleotides agree with TRBD2. Trimming cost V 5 bases and J 3 bases; bases outside gene matches: 12. Germline V CDR1 and CDR2: MDHEN, SYDVKM. The CDR3 extends over 18 amino acids. Based on the CDR3 plus reference TRBV28 and TRBJ2-7, the full variable domain is DVKVTQSSRYLVKRTGEKVFLECVQDMDHENMFWYRQDPGLGLRLIYFSYDVKMKEKGDIPEGYSVSREKKERFSLILESASTNQTSMYLCASSVPGLAGEAFYEQYFGPGTRLTVT.

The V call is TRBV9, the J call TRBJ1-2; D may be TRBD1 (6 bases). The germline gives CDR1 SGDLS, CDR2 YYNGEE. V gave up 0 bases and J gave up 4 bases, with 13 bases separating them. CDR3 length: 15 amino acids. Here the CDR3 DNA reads TGTGCCAGCAGCGTAGAAACAGGGCTGGTCTATGGCTACACCTTC. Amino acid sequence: CASSVETGLVYGYTF.

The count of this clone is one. CDR3: CASSPWVEGGYGYTF. In nucleotides, the CDR3 is TGTGCCAGCAGCCCCTGGGTCGAGGGCGGCTATGGCTACACCTTC. The V and J genes are TRBV5-6 and TRBJ1-2; D is unresolved. Trimming removed 4 bases from V and 4 bases from J, with 17 bases in between. There are 15 residues in the CDR3. Looked up from germline, CDR1 is SGHDT and CDR2 is YYEEEE. The full variable domain, completed using reference TRBV5-6 and TRBJ1-2, is DAGVTQSPTHLIKTRGQQVTLRCSPKSGHDTVSWYQQALGQGPQFIFQYYEEEERQRGNFPDRFSGHQFPNYSSELNVNALLLGDSALYLCASSPWVEGGYGYTFGSGTRLTVV.

CDR3 nucleotide sequence: TGCGCCAGCAGCCAAGACCTTAGCACAGCCCATAGCGGGTACAGCACAGATACGCAGTATTTT. As protein: CASSQDLSTAHSGYSTDTQYF. This chain uses TRBV4-3 with TRBJ2-3; 7 nucleotides line up with TRBD2. The germline V gene has CDR1 LGHNA and CDR2 YSLEER. With 0 bases clipped from V and 0 bases from J, the junction kept 18 bases outside the gene matches. This CDR3 is 21 amino acids long.

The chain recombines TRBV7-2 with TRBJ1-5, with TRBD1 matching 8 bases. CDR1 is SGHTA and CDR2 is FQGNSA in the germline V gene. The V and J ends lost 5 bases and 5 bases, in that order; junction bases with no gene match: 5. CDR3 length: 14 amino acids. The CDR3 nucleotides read TGTGCCAGCAGCCCGACAGGGGCGGATCAGCCCCAGCATTTT. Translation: CASSPTGADQPQHF.

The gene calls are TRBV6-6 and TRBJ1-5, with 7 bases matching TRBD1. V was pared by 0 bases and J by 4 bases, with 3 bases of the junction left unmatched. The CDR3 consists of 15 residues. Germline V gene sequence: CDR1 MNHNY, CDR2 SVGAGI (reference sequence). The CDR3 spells CASSYSDRVNQPQHF. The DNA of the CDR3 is TGTGCCAGCAGTTACTCCGACAGGGTGAATCAGCCCCAGCATTTT.

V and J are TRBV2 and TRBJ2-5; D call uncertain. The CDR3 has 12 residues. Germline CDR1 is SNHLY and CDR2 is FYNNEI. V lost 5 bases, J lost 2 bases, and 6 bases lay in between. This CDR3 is CASSLTQETQYF. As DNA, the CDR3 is TGTGCCAGCAGTCTGACTCAAGAGACCCAGTACTTC. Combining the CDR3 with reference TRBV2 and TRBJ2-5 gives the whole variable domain EPEVTQTPSHQVTQMGQEVILRCVPISNHLYFYWYRQILGQKVEFLVSFYNNEISEKSEIFDDQFSVERPDGSNFTLKIRSTKLEDSAMYFCASSLTQETQYFGPGTRLLVL.

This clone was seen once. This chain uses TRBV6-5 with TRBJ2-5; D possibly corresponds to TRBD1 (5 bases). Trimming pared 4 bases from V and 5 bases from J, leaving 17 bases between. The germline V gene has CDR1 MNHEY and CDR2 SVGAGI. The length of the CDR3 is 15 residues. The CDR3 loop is CASSFSQGLGETQYF. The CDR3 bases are TGTGCCAGCAGTTTCAGCCAGGGTCTTGGGGAGACCCAGTACTTC.

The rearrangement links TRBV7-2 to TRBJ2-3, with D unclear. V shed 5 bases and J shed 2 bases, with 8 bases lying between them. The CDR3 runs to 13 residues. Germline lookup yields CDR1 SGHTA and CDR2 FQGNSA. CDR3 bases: TGTGCCAGCAGCCCCCCCTCCACAGATACGCAGTATTTT. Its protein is CASSPPSTDTQYF.

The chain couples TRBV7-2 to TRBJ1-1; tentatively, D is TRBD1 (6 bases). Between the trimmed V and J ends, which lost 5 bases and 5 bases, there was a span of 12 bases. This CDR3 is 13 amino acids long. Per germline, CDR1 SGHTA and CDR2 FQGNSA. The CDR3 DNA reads TGTGCCAGCAGCCTTACCCAGGGGACTGAAGCTTTCTTT. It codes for CASSLTQGTEAFF.

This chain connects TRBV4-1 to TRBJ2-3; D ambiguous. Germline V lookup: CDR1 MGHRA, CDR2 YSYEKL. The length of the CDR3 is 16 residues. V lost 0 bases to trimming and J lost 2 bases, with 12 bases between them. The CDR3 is CASSQERRLITDTQYF. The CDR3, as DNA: TGCGCCAGCAGCCAAGAACGCCGACTCATCACAGATACGCAGTATTTT.

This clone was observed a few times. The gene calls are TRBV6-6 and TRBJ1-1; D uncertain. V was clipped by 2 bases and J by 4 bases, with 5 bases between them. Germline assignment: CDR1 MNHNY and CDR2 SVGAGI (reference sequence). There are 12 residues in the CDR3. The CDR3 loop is CASSYLGTEAFF. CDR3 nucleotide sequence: TGTGCCAGCAGTTACCTCGGCACTGAAGCTTTCTTT.

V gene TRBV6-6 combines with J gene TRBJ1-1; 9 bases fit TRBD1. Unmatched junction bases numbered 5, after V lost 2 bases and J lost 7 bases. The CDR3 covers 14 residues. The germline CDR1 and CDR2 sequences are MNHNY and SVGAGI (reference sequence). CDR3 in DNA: TGTGCCAGCAGTTACCTCGGACAGGGGAATGAAGCTTTCTTT. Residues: CASSYLGQGNEAFF.

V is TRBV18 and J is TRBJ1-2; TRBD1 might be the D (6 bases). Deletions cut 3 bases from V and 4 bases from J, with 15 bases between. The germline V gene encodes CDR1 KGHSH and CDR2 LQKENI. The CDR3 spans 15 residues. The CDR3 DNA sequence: TGTGCCAGCTCACCCCAAGGTACAGGGCCCTATGGCTACACCTTC. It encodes CASSPQGTGPYGYTF. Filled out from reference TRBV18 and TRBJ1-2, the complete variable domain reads NAGVMQNPRHLVRRRGQEARLRCSPMKGHSHVYWYRQLPEEGLKFMVYLQKENIIDESGMPKERFSAEFPKEGPSILRIQQVVRGDSAAYFCASSPQGTGPYGYTFGSGTRLTVV.

CDR3 protein: CASSQVLAGDFFQYF. The CDR3 region has the DNA TGTGCCAGCAGCCAGGTACTAGCGGGAGATTTCTTCCAGTACTTC. This chain links TRBV14 with TRBJ2-5; the match to TRBD2 covers 11 bases. The CDR3 sequence is 15 residues long. Germline V CDR1 and CDR2: SGHDN, FVKESK. V was clipped by 3 bases and J by 10 bases; unmatched bases: 10. Supplemented by reference TRBV14 and TRBJ2-5, the full variable domain reads EAGVTQFPSHSVIEKGQTVTLRCDPISGHDNLYWYRRVMGKEIKFLLHFVKESKQDESGMPNNRFLAERTGGTYSTLKVQPAELEDSGVYFCASSQVLAGDFFQYFGPGTRLLVL.

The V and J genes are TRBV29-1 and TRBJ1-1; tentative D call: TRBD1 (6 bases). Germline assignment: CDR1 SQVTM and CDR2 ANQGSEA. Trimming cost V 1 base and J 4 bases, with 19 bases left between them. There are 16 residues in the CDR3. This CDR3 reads CSVEAPFGGKSTEAFF. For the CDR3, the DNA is TGCAGCGTTGAAGCCCCCTTTGGGGGCAAGAGCACTGAAGCTTTCTTT.

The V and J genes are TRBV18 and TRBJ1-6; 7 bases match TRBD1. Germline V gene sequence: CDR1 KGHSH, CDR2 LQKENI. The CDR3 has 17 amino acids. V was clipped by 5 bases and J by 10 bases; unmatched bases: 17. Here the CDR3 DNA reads TGTGCCAGCTCATCAACGTCTCAGGGGGGCAGGGGATCACCCCTCCACTTT. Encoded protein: CASSSTSQGGRGSPLHF.

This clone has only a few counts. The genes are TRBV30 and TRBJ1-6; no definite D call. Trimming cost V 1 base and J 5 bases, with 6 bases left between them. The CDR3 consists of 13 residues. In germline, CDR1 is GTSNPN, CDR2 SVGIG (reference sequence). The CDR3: CAWSGHNNSPLHF. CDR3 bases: TGTGCCTGGAGTGGACACAATAATTCACCCCTCCACTTT. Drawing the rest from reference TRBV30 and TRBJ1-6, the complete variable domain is SQTIHQWPATLVQPVGSPLSLECTVEGTSNPNLYWYRQAAGRGLQLLFYSVGIGQISSEVPQNLSASRPQDRQFILSSKKLLLSDSGFYLCAWSGHNNSPLHFGNGTRLTVT.

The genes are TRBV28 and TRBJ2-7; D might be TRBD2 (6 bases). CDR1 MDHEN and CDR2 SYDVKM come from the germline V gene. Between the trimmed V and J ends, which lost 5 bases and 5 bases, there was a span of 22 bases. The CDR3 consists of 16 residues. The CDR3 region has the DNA TGTGCCAGCAGTGGTAACGGGAGAGGGGACGGTGACGAGCAGTACTTC. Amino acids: CASSGNGRGDGDEQYF.